The source of this T cell receptor beta chain is a study of OX40 agonist ivuxolimab in advanced cancers. The study in broad terms: Ivuxolimab, which targeted the costimulatory receptor OX40 (CD134), was an agonistic, fully human IgG2 monoclonal antibody. Peripheral TCRbeta sequencing was intended to test whether TCR sequence diversity was altered and clonal T-cell expansion was caused by ivuxolimab. The monotherapy dose-escalation portion (N ≈ 55 patients) of the phase I ivuxolimab trial is reported in the paper. Of the roughly 52 dose-escalation patients, hepatocellular carcinoma was present in about 20, melanoma in approximately 15, renal cell carcinoma in 9 and head and neck cancer in 9. In the dose-escalation cohort, around four fifths of patients were male, and the mean age was around 60 years with a range of about 20 to 90. Intravenous ivuxolimab was administered to patients every 2 weeks at six dose levels: 0.01, 0.1, 0.3, 1.5, 3 and 10 mg/kg. Partial responses were achieved by three dose-escalation patients, of whom one had hepatocellular carcinoma and two had cutaneous melanoma. Prior anti-PD-1, anti-PD-L1 or anti-CTLA-4 therapy was permitted, and checkpoint inhibitors had been received by about two fifths of dose-escalation patients. What the authors observed across the whole study: The antigen specificity of the clonally expanded peripheral T cells was not determined. In the 0.1-3.0 mg/kg groups, partial responders had among the lowest normalized peripheral clonal expansion, particularly in CD8+ T cells. Low levels of normalized T-cell clonal expansion were also seen in some nonresponding patients. At doses of 0.1 to 3.0 mg/kg, clonal expansion of both CD4+ and CD8+ T cells in blood was seen between baseline and week 6. On average, CD8+ T cells showed more expanded clones than CD4+ T cells after ivuxolimab.

Cut back by 0 bases and 0 bases, the V and J ends lie 6 bases apart. From cysteine to phenylalanine, the CDR3 is 16 amino acids long. Only the CDR3 DNA stays, 48 bases, in frame from base 1. Per the germline V gene, LGHNA is the CDR1 and YNFKEQ is the CDR2. With regard to this clone: The antigen this receptor binds is unknown. No base-level quality is on record; no much larger clone is a single base apart.

To sequence the TCRbeta CDR3 region, genomic DNA was isolated from the sorted cells. The immunoSEQ Assay was used to sequence the TCRbeta CDR3 regions. What TCRdb holds here is the immuneACCESS table cut down to in-frame rearrangements. Part of the clones is not present; checked against another copy, under half of the missing clones reflect an unresolved V gene, and the others are unexplained. For this sample the table gives roughly 49,000 clones, of which approximately 87% were detected only once. The ten biggest clones cover around 10% of the sample. The trial excluded patients who had a history of autoimmune disease or who were on systemic immunosuppression. Peripheral blood for TCR sequencing was drawn from every dose cohort at baseline, at cycle 4 day 1 and at cycle 7 day 1. The samples were drawn from a first-in-human, open-label, multicenter phase I dose-escalation trial of ivuxolimab. Adults with locally advanced or metastatic head and neck squamous cell, hepatocellular, melanoma or renal cell carcinoma were enrolled in the trial. Before TCR sequencing, CD4+ T cells and CD8+ T cells were sorted from peripheral blood as separate populations.

The clonotype was recovered from an adult with an advanced solid tumor such as melanoma, head and neck, liver or kidney cancer. Sample: CD4+ or CD8+ T cells sorted from blood, taken in a trial of the OX40 agonist ivuxolimab. The chain is made from TRBV4-2 and TRBJ2-6; no D segment can be confidently identified. The DNA sequence is as follows: TGTGCCAGCAGCCAAGATTCCGCCTCTGGGGCCAACGTCCTGACTTTC. The translation is CASSQDSASGANVLTF.